These 10 T cell receptor beta chains came from one sample sequenced in a study of cytomegalovirus exposure and HLA in healthy donors. A multiplex PCR was run with 60 Vbeta primers and 13 Jbeta primers. Measured with immunoSEQ multiplex PCR; TCRdb has only the in-frame clones, and not every one. The table includes 85,000 to 110,000 clones, approximately 66% detected once. The specimen was PBMCs. The receptors originated from a woman aged 50 to 60 in good health and CMV-seronegative.

The chain has TRBV7-6 and TRBJ2-1; no firm D call. Germline-derived CDR1 and CDR2 are SGHVS and FNYEAQ. The V end was cut by 8 bases, the J end by 10 bases, with 12 bases between. This CDR3 is 11 amino acids long. CDR3 region: CASSALVEQFF. CDR3 bases: TGTGCCAGCTCCGCTTTAGTGGAGCAGTTCTTC.

This clone has just one count. The genes are TRBV5-5 and TRBJ1-5; D is perhaps TRBD1 (5 bases). CDR1 and CDR2 (germline): SGHKS, YYEKEE (reference sequence). CDR3 size: 16 residues. Trimming took 1 base from V and 3 from J, leaving 14 bases between them. CDR3 DNA: TGTGCCAGCAGCTTGAGAGGCAGGGCCGTCAATCAGCCCCAGCATTTT. Translating it yields CASSLRGRAVNQPQHF.

The chain employs TRBV12-5 and TRBJ1-3; maybe TRBD1 (5 bases). V gave up 4 bases and J gave up 0 bases, with 10 bases separating them. Germline CDR1 is LGHNT and CDR2 is FRNRAP. The CDR3 spans 15 residues. This CDR3 is CASGSGDLSGNTIYF. The CDR3 coding sequence is TGTGCTAGTGGTTCGGGGGATCTCTCTGGAAACACCATATATTTT.

The V call is TRBV5-1, the J call TRBJ2-2; D may be TRBD2 (5 bases). This CDR3 is 15 amino acids long. The V gene's germline CDR1 is SGHRS and CDR2 YFSETQ. Trimming cost V 7 bases and J 0 bases, with 13 bases left between them. The CDR3: CASSPRTSNTGELFF. The DNA for the CDR3 is TGCGCCAGCTCCCCACGGACTTCGAACACCGGGGAGCTGTTTTTT.

The chain has TRBV30 and TRBJ1-6; no reliable D call. The CDR3 has 12 residues. V was trimmed by 3 bases and J by 7 bases, leaving 7 bases between them. CDR1 and CDR2 from the germline V gene are GTSNPN and SVGIG (reference sequence). The CDR3 DNA is TGTGCCTGGAGCTTGGAGAATTCACCCCTCCACTTT. It is translated as CAWSLENSPLHF.

The genes are TRBV10-3 and TRBJ1-5; perhaps TRBD1 as D (5 bases). Trimming took off 10 bases at V and 2 bases at J, with 18 bases between the two ends. In germline, CDR1 is ENHRY, CDR2 SYGVKD. The CDR3 has 15 residues. The CDR3 nucleotides read TGTGCCACACAAGCGGGGGAGGGTGGCAATCAGCCCCAGCATTTT. Translating gives CATQAGEGGNQPQHF.

The genes are TRBV5-1 and TRBJ2-1; D is perhaps TRBD2 (6 bases). Germline CDR1 SGHRS, CDR2 YFSETQ. V was shortened by 3 bases and J by 2 bases, with 27 bases between the two germline ends. This CDR3 spans 20 amino acids. The CDR3 bases are TGCGCCAGCAGCTCCCGGGCCTTGGCGGGACTCTTAAAAGCCTACAATGAGCAGTTCTTC. Its translation is CASSSRALAGLLKAYNEQFF.

V is TRBV7-2 and J is TRBJ2-5; the match to TRBD2 covers 7 bases. The germline CDR1 and CDR2 sequences are SGHTA and FQGNSA. J gave up 4 bases and V 1 base, and 0 bases lay outside the gene matches. The CDR3 has 13 residues. The CDR3 nucleotides are TGTGCCAGCAGCTTAGGGGGGGGAGAGACCCAGTACTTC. It codes for CASSLGGGETQYF.

The chain joins TRBV10-3 to TRBJ2-6, with TRBD1 matching 7 bases. Germline loops: CDR1 ENHRY, CDR2 SYGVKD. Trimming took 1 base from V and 8 from J; bases not matched to a gene: 2. This CDR3 has 14 amino acids. CDR3 nucleotide sequence: TGTGCCATCAGTGAGTACAGGGGAACCAACGTCCTGACTTTC. Translation: CAISEYRGTNVLTF.

This chain links TRBV7-9 with TRBJ1-1, with TRBD1 as a possible D gene (5 bases). Looked up from germline, CDR1 is SEHNR and CDR2 is FQNEAQ (reference sequence). The CDR3 contains 15 residues. The V and J ends lost 5 bases and 2 bases respectively, with 15 bases between them. The CDR3 region is CASSPSIGVNTEAFF. CDR3 DNA: TGTGCCAGCAGCCCCTCGATAGGGGTCAACACTGAAGCTTTCTTT.